The present TCR beta chain was sequenced within a study of T cells in tuberculosis. With 0 bases clipped from V and 0 bases from J, the junction kept 4 bases outside the gene matches. Germline CDR1 and CDR2: SGHRS and YFSETQ. The CDR3 extends over 16 amino acids. Cells were sorted from thawed PBMC rested overnight and stained with GMM-loaded CD1B tetramer, viability dye and anti-CD3. The lipid loaded on the CD1B tetramers was C32 glucose monomycolate from Rhodococcus equi. Only in-frame clones appear in the TCRdb table, and some are missing; sequencing was by immunoSEQ multiplex PCR. This sample has 70,000 to 95,000 clones; approximately 90% occur once, and the top ten carry 1.5% to 2%.

The receptor's source is an adult woman with latent tuberculosis. The chain is built from TRBV5-1 and TRBJ2-3; 7 positions match TRBD2. The sequenced material came from CD1b-GMM tetramer-negative cells sorted from PBMCs. CDR3 region: CASSLGGGRSTDTQYF. CDR3 nucleotides: TGCGCCAGCAGCTTGGGCGGGGGACGTAGCACAGATACGCAGTATTTT.